This T cell receptor beta chain comes out of a study of T cell responses to AZD1222 COVID-19 vaccine. Notes on the study in general: Seropositive status at baseline applied to only five to seven AZD1222 recipients. Repertoire sampling happened only post peak T cell response. Vaccine-related CD4 TCRs covered spike, predominating at 160-218 and 743-854.

As for this clone: Its antigen is currently unknown.

V dropped 5 bases and J dropped 2 bases, with 9 bases sitting between them. Germline lookup yields CDR1 SGHTA and CDR2 FQGTGA. This CDR3 is 13 amino acids long. Libraries were prepared by immunoSEQ multiplex PCR; TCRdb keeps only in-frame clonotypes and omits some of them. This table holds around 91,000 clones, roughly nine tenths found once. V and J are TRBV7-3 and TRBJ2-5; weak D call: TRBD2 (5 bases). Sequencing was performed on peripheral blood, taken 28 days after the second AZD1222 dose. The sequence derives from an adult who received the AZD1222 COVID-19 vaccine. The CDR3 loop reads CASSRGRQETQYF. The DNA for the CDR3 is TGTGCCAGCAGCCGAGGGCGTCAAGAGACCCAGTACTTC.